Below are 2 T cell receptor beta chains sequenced from a single sample in a study of CD8 T cells in ankylosing spondylitis. Study-level findings and limits: Seemingly distinctive of ankylosing spondylitis blood was a TCR beta motif formed by eight highly homologous variants.

These receptors have no identified antigens. Using its own MiXCR run on the 5' RACE reads, TCRdb lists one record per CDR3 protein. This table has roughly 350,000 distinct CDR3 sequences, 6.5% to 10% appearing once. Sequencing input: blood, either unsorted or a sorted T cell fraction (not recorded which). The source of these receptors is a male donor with ankylosing spondylitis.

This clonotype was observed at least ten times. The chain is built from TRBV2 and TRBJ1-1, with D possibly matching TRBD1 (6 bases). The length of the CDR3 is 14 residues. In germline, CDR1 is SNHLY, CDR2 FYNNEI. The V and J ends lost 7 bases and 5 bases respectively, with 17 bases between them. The CDR3 region has the DNA TGTGCCAGCAATTTTCAGGGGATTGAAACTGAAGCTTTCTTT. This sequence encodes CASNFQGIETEAFF.

The rearrangement uses TRBV7-2 and TRBJ1-4, with 9 bases that match TRBD1. There are 14 residues in the CDR3. Trimming cost V 6 bases and J 5 bases; bases outside gene matches: 4. Germline CDR1 SGHTA, CDR2 FQGNSA. CDR3 region: CASRLTGGNEKLFF. The CDR3 DNA reads as TGTGCCAGCAGGTTGACAGGGGGGAATGAAAAACTGTTTTTT. The entire variable domain, with the rest obtained from reference TRBV7-2 and TRBJ1-4, is as follows: GAGVSQSPSNKVTEKGKDVELRCDPISGHTALYWYRQSLGQGLEFLIYFQGNSAPDKSGLPSDRFSAERTGGSVSTLTIQRTQQEDSAVYLCASRLTGGNEKLFFGSGTQLSVL.